This T cell receptor beta chain is drawn from a study of OX40 agonist ivuxolimab in advanced cancers. Study-level background: Among those treated, three patients had partial responses, one with hepatocellular carcinoma and two with cutaneous melanoma. Points from the study as a whole: Dose levels from 0.1 to 3.0 mg/kg saw CD4+ and CD8+ blood T cells expand clonally by week 6. The study found that CD8+ T cells averaged more expanded clones than CD4+.

On cycle 4 day 1 and cycle 7 day 1, as well as at baseline, blood was sampled. Clones were sequenced by immunoSEQ multiplex PCR, and TCRdb holds only the in-frame ones, with some missing. The profile shows tens of thousands of clones, 80% to 90% of them singletons. The CDR3 runs to 13 residues. Trimming shortened V by 4 bases and J by 4 bases, and 11 bases separated the two germline ends. Germline assignment: CDR1 MNHNS and CDR2 SASEGT. This clone has only one observation. Antigen specificity is unknown. The sequencing used CD4+ or CD8+ T cells sorted from blood, collected in a trial of the OX40 agonist ivuxolimab. This TCR was sampled from an adult with an advanced solid tumor such as melanoma, head and neck, liver or kidney cancer. This chain links TRBV6-1 with TRBJ2-7; D call uncertain. The CDR3 protein is CASSAQQSYEQYF. The CDR3 DNA reads as TGTGCCAGCAGTGCCCAACAGTCTTACGAGCAGTACTTC.